A single sample gave rise to the 5 T cell receptor beta chains below, sequenced in a study of T cell responses to AZD1222 COVID-19 vaccine. Using immunoSEQ multiplex PCR, the repertoire was profiled, and TCRdb retains in-frame clones only, with some absent. The repertoire includes 130,000 or so clones, over 75% of them detected once, and about 7% sits in the top ten. Sequenced material: peripheral blood, taken on day 0 of AZD1222 vaccination. Receptors were obtained from an adult in good health.

The chain links TRBV7-8 to TRBJ1-5; D possibly corresponds to TRBD1 (6 bases). Germline CDR1 is SGHVS and CDR2 is FQNEAQ. The length of the CDR3 is 15 residues. Trimming left V 3 bases short and J 4 bases short, with 13 bases between. The CDR3 region is CASSLMGGKNQPQHF. CDR3 coding DNA: TGTGCCAGCAGCTTGATGGGGGGCAAAAATCAGCCCCAGCATTTT.

The chain has TRBV6-5 and TRBJ2-3, with 8 bases that match TRBD1. V lost 6 bases, J lost 6 bases, and 2 bases stayed unmatched. CDR3 size: 12 residues. Germline loops: CDR1 MNHEY, CDR2 SVGAGI. CDR3 sequence reads: CASRGDRDTQYF. CDR3 nucleotide sequence: TGTGCCAGCAGAGGGGACAGGGATACGCAGTATTTT.

J is TRBJ2-1 and V is TRBV6-4; 9 bases line up with TRBD2. The germline gives CDR1 MRHNA, CDR2 SNTAGT. V was clipped by 4 bases and J by 5 bases; unmatched bases: 6. CDR3 length: 15 amino acids. CDR3 loop: CASSVVSGGNNEQFF. For the CDR3, the DNA is TGTGCCAGCAGTGTGGTGAGCGGGGGGAACAATGAGCAGTTCTTC.

V is TRBV5-5 and J is TRBJ1-1; D is uncertain. The V gene's germline CDR1 is SGHKS and CDR2 YYEKEE (reference sequence). This CDR3 is 15 amino acids long. Trimming cost V 6 bases and J 6 bases, with 21 bases left between them. The CDR3 protein is CASTTSGLSLAEAFF. The CDR3 DNA reads as TGTGCCAGCACCACGAGTGGGCTGAGTTTGGCTGAAGCTTTCTTT.

DNA of the CDR3: TGTGCCAGCAGCGTCAGGGGACTGAACACTGAAGCTTTCTTT. Translated, it gives CASSVRGLNTEAFF. The V gene is TRBV9, the J gene TRBJ1-1; tentatively, D is TRBD1 (6 bases). Looked up from germline, CDR1 is SGDLS and CDR2 is YYNGEE. The CDR3 has 14 residues. Trimming shortened V by 2 bases and J by 0 bases, and 8 bases separated the two germline ends. The variable domain in full, with the rest retrieved from reference TRBV9 and TRBJ1-1, is DSGVTQTPKHLITATGQRVTLRCSPRSGDLSVYWYQQSLDQGLQFLIQYYNGEERAKGNILERFSAQQFPDLHSELNLSSLELGDSALYFCASSVRGLNTEAFFGQGTRLTVV.